The 24 T cell receptor beta chains listed next were all sequenced from one sample in a study of cytomegalovirus exposure and HLA in healthy donors. In the PCR, 60 Vbeta and 13 Jbeta primers were used. The protocol was immunoSEQ multiplex PCR, while the TCRdb copy is restricted to in-frame clones and leaves out a portion. In the table there are about 130,000 clones, roughly 80% of which are singletons. Sequencing input: PBMCs. These receptors were collected from a man aged 18-30 years in good health and CMV-seropositive.

The chain recombines TRBV2 with TRBJ2-7; D perhaps matches TRBD1 (7 bases). The V end was cut by 5 bases, the J end by 6 bases, with 11 bases between. The CDR3 consists of 12 residues. Looked up from germline, CDR1 is SNHLY and CDR2 is FYNNEI. This chain's CDR3 is CASSRRGAEQYF. The CDR3 DNA sequence: TGTGCCAGCAGTCGCAGGGGGGCCGAGCAGTACTTC.

The chain is built from TRBV7-8 and TRBJ2-5, with 11 bases matching TRBD2. With 6 bases clipped from V and 5 bases from J, the junction kept 17 bases outside the gene matches. This CDR3 region has 18 residues. Germline CDR1 is SGHVS and CDR2 is FQNEAQ. The chain's CDR3 is CASSSDPRLAGTQETQYF. The CDR3 region has the DNA TGTGCCAGCAGTTCCGACCCCCGACTAGCGGGGACGCAGGAGACCCAGTACTTC.

The V call is TRBV18, the J call TRBJ2-1; D is unclear. The CDR3 extends over 13 amino acids. V shed 0 bases and J shed 12 bases, with 12 bases lying between them. The germline V gene encodes CDR1 KGHSH and CDR2 LQKENI. The CDR3 nucleotides are TGTGCCAGCTCACCACCTCCCCCCGGTGGGCAGTTCTTC. This translates into CASSPPPPGGQFF.

This rearrangement joins TRBV15 to TRBJ1-2, with D possibly matching TRBD1 (5 bases). The germline V and J ends were trimmed by 6 bases and 2 bases, with 10 bases remaining between them. The V gene's germline CDR1 is LNHNV and CDR2 YYDKDF (reference sequence). The CDR3 has 13 residues. CDR3 sequence (DNA): TGTGCCACCAGTCAGGGCAGAAACTATGGCTACACCTTC. The encoded protein is CATSQGRNYGYTF.

The count of this clone is one. J is TRBJ2-3 and V is TRBV30; 8 positions agree with TRBD1. The CDR3 sequence is 17 residues long. Looked up from germline, CDR1 is GTSNPN and CDR2 is SVGIG (reference sequence). Trimming at V came to 0 bases and at J to 2 bases, leaving 10 bases not matched to a gene. The CDR3 region is CAWSVPPGQVDTDTQYF. The CDR3 bases are TGTGCCTGGAGTGTACCCCCGGGACAGGTTGACACAGATACGCAGTATTTT.

This chain uses TRBV5-8 with TRBJ1-4; perhaps TRBD1 as D (5 bases). Trimming removed 2 bases from V and 6 bases from J, with 14 bases in between. This CDR3 is built from 15 residues. Per the germline V gene, CDR1 is SGHTS and CDR2 is YDEGEE. The CDR3 sequence is CASSFSGGGDEKLFF. CDR3 DNA sequence: TGTGCCAGCAGCTTTTCTGGGGGAGGTGATGAAAAACTGTTTTTT.

The chain recombines TRBV15 with TRBJ2-3, with 7 bases aligning to TRBD2. CDR1 and CDR2 (germline): LNHNV, YYDKDF (reference sequence). V trimming: 0 bases; J trimming: 4 bases; junction bases outside the gene matches: 4. This CDR3 region has 15 residues. Written as DNA, the CDR3 is TGTGCCACCAGCAGAGAGGCGGGAGTGTCAGATACGCAGTATTTT. Translating gives CATSREAGVSDTQYF.

This chain joins TRBV27 and TRBJ2-7, with a tentative D call TRBD1 (6 bases). The CDR3 runs 13 residues. CDR1 and CDR2 (germline): MNHEY, SMNVEV (reference sequence). Trimming left V 5 bases short and J 3 bases short, with 11 bases between. CDR3 nucleotides: TGTGCCAGCAGTATAACAGGGAACTACGAGCAGTACTTC. As protein: CASSITGNYEQYF.

This clone came up a few times. The rearrangement joins TRBV6-5 to TRBJ2-7; the D is unclear. V was cut by 6 bases and J by 3 bases, with 9 bases left in between. The CDR3 is 12 residues long. Germline-derived CDR1 and CDR2 are MNHEY and SVGAGI. CDR3 loop: CASRSRFYEQYF. CDR3 DNA: TGTGCCAGCAGGTCCAGATTCTACGAGCAGTACTTC.

This chain joins TRBV6-7 and TRBJ2-1; 8 positions match TRBD2. TRBV6-7 is filed as an ORF, its function uncertain. This CDR3 is built from 17 residues. V was clipped by 4 bases and J by 7 bases; unmatched bases: 15. In DNA, the CDR3 is TGTGCCAGCAGTTCGCCTAGCGGGCATCTCTCGGGGAATGAGCAGTTCTTC. Residues: CASSSPSGHLSGNEQFF.

This chain uses TRBV2 with TRBJ2-7; tentatively, D is TRBD1 (5 bases). Trimming stripped 5 bases from V and 3 bases from J, with 11 bases between. The germline CDR1 and CDR2 sequences are SNHLY and FYNNEI. The CDR3 runs to 13 residues. CDR3 DNA sequence: TGTGCCAGCAGTTCGATACAGGACTACGAGCAGTACTTC. It specifies CASSSIQDYEQYF. The variable domain in full, with the rest retrieved from reference TRBV2 and TRBJ2-7, is EPEVTQTPSHQVTQMGQEVILRCVPISNHLYFYWYRQILGQKVEFLVSFYNNEISEKSEIFDDQFSVERPDGSNFTLKIRSTKLEDSAMYFCASSSIQDYEQYFGPGTRLTVT.

The rearrangement joins TRBV18 to TRBJ2-4; 7 bases are shared with TRBD1. CDR3 size: 14 residues. CDR1 and CDR2 from the germline V gene are KGHSH and LQKENI. J lost 6 bases, V lost 0 bases, and 2 bases had no gene match. CDR3 sequence (DNA): TGTGCCAGCTCACCACCACAGGGGAGAAACATTCAGTACTTC. Translating gives CASSPPQGRNIQYF.

The V and J genes are TRBV7-7 and TRBJ2-2; D possibly corresponds to TRBD1 (6 bases). CDR3 length equals 16 residues. Between the trimmed V and J ends, which lost 5 bases and 5 bases, there was a span of 18 bases. CDR1 SSHAT and CDR2 FNYEAQ come from the germline V gene (reference sequence). CDR3 sequence (DNA): TGTGCCAGCAGCGCGCACAGGGTTTTGGGGACCGGGGAGCTGTTTTTT. As protein: CASSAHRVLGTGELFF.

The CDR3 coding sequence is TGTGCCAGCAGCTTAGAGACAGTCAATTCACCCCTCCACTTT. Residues: CASSLETVNSPLHF. V is TRBV7-2 and J is TRBJ1-6, with D tentatively TRBD1 (5 bases). Trimming took off 1 base at V and 7 bases at J, with 8 bases between the two ends. The CDR3 is 14 amino acids. The germline gives CDR1 SGHTA, CDR2 FQGNSA.

This clone was observed a handful of times. The chain has TRBV10-1 and TRBJ2-3; 8 positions agree with TRBD1. CDR1 and CDR2 (germline): WNHNN, SYGVQD (reference sequence). The CDR3 is 15 amino acids. Losses at the gene ends were 6 bases for V and 2 bases for J; bases not matched to a gene: 7. The CDR3 loop reads CASSPRQGFTDTQYF. The CDR3 nucleotides read TGCGCCAGCAGCCCCCGACAGGGGTTCACAGATACGCAGTATTTT.

The gene calls are TRBV4-3 and TRBJ2-2; the match to TRBD1 covers 11 bases. Trimming cost V 3 bases and J 1 base; bases outside gene matches: 4. Germline-derived CDR1 and CDR2 are LGHNA and YSLEER. This CDR3 spans 17 amino acids. CDR3 residues: CASSQRDRGMNTGELFF. CDR3 sequence (DNA): TGCGCCAGCAGCCAGAGGGACAGGGGGATGAACACCGGGGAGCTGTTTTTT.

The gene calls are TRBV7-8 and TRBJ2-5, with 12 bases that match TRBD1. The V gene's germline CDR1 is SGHVS and CDR2 FQNEAQ. Germline trimming cut 2 bases from V and 5 bases from J; bases unmatched to any gene: 9. The CDR3 is 17 amino acids. The CDR3: CASSLLPGQGATETQYF. For the CDR3, the DNA is TGTGCCAGCAGCTTACTACCGGGACAGGGGGCGACGGAGACCCAGTACTTC.

The chain employs TRBV6-5 and TRBJ2-5, with TRBD2 matching 8 bases. Looked up from germline, CDR1 is MNHEY and CDR2 is SVGAGI. Trimming at V came to 6 bases and at J to 10 bases, leaving 7 bases not matched to a gene. CDR3 size: 12 residues. CDR3 DNA: TGTGCCAGCAGCCGGGGTAGCGGGAACCAGTACTTC. Amino acids: CASSRGSGNQYF.

The rearrangement joins TRBV13 to TRBJ2-7; D unresolved. V lost 5 bases and J lost 0, with 11 bases in between. Per the germline V gene, CDR1 is PRHDT and CDR2 is FYEKMQ (reference sequence). This CDR3 is built from 14 residues. Here the CDR3 reads CASSRQESSYEQYF. Written as DNA, the CDR3 is TGTGCCAGCAGCCGTCAGGAAAGCTCCTACGAGCAGTACTTC. The full variable domain, completed using reference TRBV13 and TRBJ2-7, is AAGVIQSPRHLIKEKRETATLKCYPIPRHDTVYWYQQGPGQDPQFLISFYEKMQSDKGSIPDRFSAQQFSDYHSELNMSSLELGDSALYFCASSRQESSYEQYFGPGTRLTVT.

The J gene is TRBJ1-5, the V gene TRBV6-5; D remains unclear. The CDR3 loop spans 14 amino acids. V lost 5 bases and J lost 4, with 12 bases in between. Germline-derived CDR1 and CDR2 are MNHEY and SVGAGI. CDR3 sequence (DNA): TGTGCCAGCAGTCCCTTGACGGGGAATCAGCCCCAGCATTTT. This sequence encodes CASSPLTGNQPQHF.

This sequence joins TRBV7-9 and TRBJ1-2, with 10 bases matching TRBD1. The CDR3 is 15 amino acids. Trimming cost V 3 bases and J 6 bases; bases outside gene matches: 7. Germline CDR1 reads SEHNR; CDR2 reads FQNEAQ (reference sequence). The CDR3, as DNA: TGTGCCAGCAGCTTCCTTGAGACAGGGGGCGATGGCTACACCTTC. Its protein product is CASSFLETGGDGYTF.

The chain has TRBV27 and TRBJ2-5; no definite D call. The DNA end is more similar to TRBJ2-7, so the J call may be wrong. This CDR3 is 13 amino acids long. Per the germline V gene, CDR1 is MNHEY and CDR2 is SMNVEV (reference sequence). The CDR3 DNA reads as TGTGCCAGCACAAGAGGAGTGGGTTACGAGCAGTACTTC. It is translated as CASTRGVGYEQYF.

This clone was observed once. The chain links TRBV5-1 to TRBJ2-1; TRBD2 is a possible D gene (6 bases). V shed 0 bases and J shed 6 bases, with 7 bases lying between them. There are 13 residues in the CDR3. Germline assignment: CDR1 SGHRS and CDR2 YFSETQ. CDR3 sequence reads: CASSLGTTNEQFF. The CDR3, as DNA: TGCGCCAGCAGCTTGGGGACTACCAATGAGCAGTTCTTC.

The rearrangement joins TRBV6-4 to TRBJ1-1, with 7 bases identical to TRBD1. Germline-derived CDR1 and CDR2 are MRHNA and SNTAGT. The CDR3 covers 14 residues. With 6 bases clipped from V and 0 bases from J, the junction kept 4 bases outside the gene matches. The chain's CDR3 is CASSAGQMNTEAFF. As DNA, the CDR3 is TGTGCCAGCAGCGCGGGACAGATGAACACTGAAGCTTTCTTT.